This T cell receptor (beta chain) was sequenced for a study of regulatory T cells in long-lasting Graves disease. General study results and limits: TCR diversity was lower in persistent Graves' patients than in newly diagnosed ones.

This CDR3 is 14 amino acids long. Germline V gene lookup returns CDR1 SNHLY and CDR2 FYNNEI. As regards this clonotype: As yet, its antigen is unknown. This may come from a read error, since a much larger clone is one base off.

HTBI primers from iRepertoire and Arm-PCR of CDR3 regions yielded the TCR beta libraries. TCRdb analysed the multiplex PCR reads with MiXCR anew, one entry per CDR3 protein. The data contain about 540,000 distinct CDR3 sequences, roughly 14% of them singletons. Time point denoted: newly diagnosed GD, antithyroid drugs for less than 3 months. PBMC-extracted RNA yielded the TCR library. The patients were enrolled through endocrinology in Xi'an, China. The sample also formed part of further work on T cells in Graves' hyperthyroidism and ophthalmopathy.

The material was peripheral blood mononuclear cells (PBMCs), obtained at new diagnosis, from a patient treated with antithyroid drugs. The J gene is TRBJ1-6, the V gene TRBV2, with 7 bases fitting TRBD1. The sequence derives from a man aged 25 to 40 with Graves disease. CDR3 residues: CVSRRGAAGSPLHF. DNA for the CDR3: TGTGTCAGCCGCAGGGGGGCGGCGGGGTCACCCCTCCACTTT.